Sequencing of this T cell receptor beta chain was carried out in a study of blood T cell repertoires in COVID-19. For the study at large: PBMCs, B-cell-depleted T cells, or T cells were the source of the cDNA or gDNA that made up the material.

Patients in Seattle were enrolled during active infection, then followed longitudinally. This clone was observed a few times. In the authors' methods: Amplifying reference gene primers gave estimates of nucleated cell counts. TCRdb keeps only in-frame clones here, not all; method: immunoSEQ multiplex PCR. V, J and clone size reflect that table, while D and trimming were determined from the DNA. Of approximately 170,000 clones listed, approximately 86% were seen once; the top ten hold 2.5%. The sequence came from an elderly woman with COVID-19, enrolled during active disease. The sequenced sample consisted of peripheral blood.

CDR3 nucleotide sequence: TGTGCCAGCAGCCGGGACAGCAACTATGGCTACACCTTC. Its translation is CASSRDSNYGYTF. The gene calls are TRBV5-5 and TRBJ1-2; TRBD1 aligns across 7 bases. CDR1 and CDR2 (germline): SGHKS, YYEKEE (reference sequence). V lost 4 bases to trimming and J lost 2 bases; unmatched junction nucleotides: 2. The CDR3 sequence is 13 residues long. Full variable domain (rest looked up from reference TRBV5-5 and TRBJ1-2): DAGVTQSPTHLIKTRGQQVTLRCSPISGHKSVSWYQQVLGQGPQFIFQYYEKEERGRGNFPDRFSARQFPNYSSELNVNALLLGDSALYLCASSRDSNYGYTFGSGTRLTVV.